The TCR beta chain under discussion was sequenced for a study of a mutant IDH1 vaccine in newly diagnosed glioma. The protocol was immunoSEQ multiplex PCR, while the TCRdb copy is restricted to in-frame clones and leaves out a portion. The sample shows about 60,000 clones, around 80% of them seen only once. Stated time point: week 5, during vaccination. With topical imiquimod, each dose of the vaccine consisted of 300 ug of mutant IDH1 20-mer peptide. On this clone: Its antigen is not identified.

The ends were cut back, 1 base at V and 6 bases at J, with 6 bases in the middle. The CDR3 runs 11 residues. Germline V gene sequence: CDR1 GTSNPN, CDR2 SVGIG (reference sequence). The TCR comes from a woman aged 45-59 years with glioma. Sequencing was performed on PBMCs, taken from a glioma patient whose treatment included an IDH1 peptide vaccine. The rearrangement links TRBV30 to TRBJ1-1; D is uncertain. The CDR3 sequence: CAWSEGAEAFF. The CDR3, as DNA: TGTGCCTGGAGTGAGGGCGCTGAAGCTTTCTTT.